This TCR beta chain was observed in a study of tumor-infiltrating lymphocytes in primary liver carcinoma. CDR3 length: 14 residues. Germline-derived CDR1 and CDR2 are GTSNPN and SVGIG (reference sequence). The V and J ends lost 3 bases and 0 bases respectively, with 11 bases between them. With a constant-region primer, TCR beta cDNA was made from 450 to 500 ng of total RNA. Slightly modified ARM-PCR, run as three nested multiplex PCR rounds, produced the TCR beta libraries. The first two PCR rounds used TRBV1-TRBV30 forward primers with a C-beta reverse primer, about 10 cycles each. MiXCR, run by TCRdb on the multiplex PCR reads, gives a single entry per CDR3 protein. The sample yields 150,000 to 200,000 distinct CDR3 sequences, roughly 60% seen once. Germline DNA was also extracted, and blood RNA was taken from unsorted whole blood. There were only treatment-naive patients, all with chronic HBV infection.

Sequencing input: peripheral blood. J is TRBJ1-1 and V is TRBV30, with D possibly matching TRBD1 (5 bases). The receptor was derived from a man aged 40-50 years with primary liver carcinoma and hepatitis B virus infection. The CDR3 region has the DNA TGTGCCTGGAGCTGGGGGTATTTGAACACTGAAGCTTTCTTT. Translating it yields CAWSWGYLNTEAFF.